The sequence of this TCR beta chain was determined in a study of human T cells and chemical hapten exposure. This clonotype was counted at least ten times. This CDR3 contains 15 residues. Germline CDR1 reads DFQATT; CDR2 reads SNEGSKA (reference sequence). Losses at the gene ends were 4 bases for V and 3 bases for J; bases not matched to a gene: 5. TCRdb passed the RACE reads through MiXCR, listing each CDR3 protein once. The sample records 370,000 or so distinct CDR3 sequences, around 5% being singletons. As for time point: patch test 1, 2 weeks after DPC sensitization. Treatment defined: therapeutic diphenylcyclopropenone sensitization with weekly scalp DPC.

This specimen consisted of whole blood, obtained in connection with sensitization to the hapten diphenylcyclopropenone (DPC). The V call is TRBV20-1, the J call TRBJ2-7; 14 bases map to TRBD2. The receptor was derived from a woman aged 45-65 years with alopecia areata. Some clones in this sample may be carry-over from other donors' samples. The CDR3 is CSAISGTSGSYEQYF. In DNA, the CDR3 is TGCAGTGCTATTTCCGGGACTAGCGGGAGCTACGAGCAGTACTTC.